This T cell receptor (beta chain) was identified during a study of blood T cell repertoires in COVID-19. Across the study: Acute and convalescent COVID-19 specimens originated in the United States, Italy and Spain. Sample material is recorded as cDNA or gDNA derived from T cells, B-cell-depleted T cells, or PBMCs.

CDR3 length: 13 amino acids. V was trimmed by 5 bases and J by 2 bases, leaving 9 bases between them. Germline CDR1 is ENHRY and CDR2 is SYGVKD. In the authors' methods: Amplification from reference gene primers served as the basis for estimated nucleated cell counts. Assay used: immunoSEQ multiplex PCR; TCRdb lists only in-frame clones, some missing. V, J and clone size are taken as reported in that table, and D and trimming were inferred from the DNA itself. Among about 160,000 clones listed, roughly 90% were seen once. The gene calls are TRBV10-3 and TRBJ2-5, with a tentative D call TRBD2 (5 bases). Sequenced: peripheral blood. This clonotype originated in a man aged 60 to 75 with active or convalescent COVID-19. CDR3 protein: CAISPLGQETQYF. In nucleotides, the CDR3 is TGTGCCATCAGTCCACTAGGACAAGAGACCCAGTACTTC.